One T cell receptor (beta chain) is described in this entry. RNA was extracted with the RNeasy kit, and a quantity of roughly 0.45 to 1 ug was reverse transcribed using random hexamers. Each CDR3 protein gets one entry after TCRdb re-called the immunoSEQ multiplex PCR reads with MiXCR. The table lists about 120,000 distinct CDR3 sequences, 94% of them singletons. The sample originates from a study of CD8 T cells in Susac syndrome. Sequencing of TCR beta drew on CD8+ and CD4+ T cells from blood. Controls were healthy donors chosen to match patients in age and sex. The receptor's source is a human donor in good health. Specimen: CD4+ T cells from PBMCs.

In DNA, the CDR3 is TGTGCCAGCACTAACCGCCGGGCAGGCGTCTATGGCTACACCTTC. Translated: CASTNRRAGVYGYTF. The chain combines TRBV28 with TRBJ1-2; no definite D call. The CDR3 length is 15 residues. Germline CDR1 and CDR2: MDHEN and SYDVKM. Trimming cost V 7 bases and J 4 bases, with 19 bases left between them.